Sequencing of this T cell receptor beta chain was carried out in a study of blood T cell repertoires in COVID-19. V was shortened by 9 bases and J by 2 bases, with 13 bases between the two germline ends. The CDR3 has 13 residues. CDR1 and CDR2 from the germline V gene are MNHEY and SVGAGI. Clinical histories supplied by participants themselves formed the basis of cohort assignment. Cohort 3 donors counted as recovered after two negative PCRs, clearance, or resolved symptoms. Clones were sequenced by immunoSEQ multiplex PCR, and TCRdb holds only the in-frame ones, with some missing. The data contain around 310,000 clones, about 90% of them singletons.

The genes are TRBV6-5 and TRBJ2-5; TRBD1 might be the D (5 bases). Sequenced: PBMCs or T cells enriched from blood (not recorded which). This sequence was found in a woman aged 25-40 years who had recovered from COVID-19. This chain's CDR3 is CASQFQGQETQYF. Written as DNA, the CDR3 is TGTGCCAGTCAATTCCAGGGTCAAGAGACCCAGTACTTC.